The rows below give T cell receptor beta chains drawn from one sample of a study of post-analysis software for immune sequencing data. TCRdb independently ran MiXCR on the PCR reads; one entry per CDR3 protein. The sample lists hundreds of thousands of distinct CDR3 sequences; 59% were seen once. Sequencing used blood. The receptor set was obtained from a girl under 10 years old with multiple sclerosis. Both conserved end residues are part of each CDR3. The D gene is left open where the match is weak. Size values are once, few and many counts, or a class for expanded clones, and some rows have none.

TRBV7-2	TRBJ2-5	NA	few	TGTGCCAGCAGCTTAGCCCCGGCACTTCAAGAGACCCAGTACTTC	CASSLAPALQETQYF
TRBV9	TRBJ1-1	NA	NA	TGTGCCAGCAGCCCAACAAGGGGGGGGTCGAACACTGAAGCTTTCTTT	CASSPTRGGSNTEAFF
TRBV27	TRBJ2-1	NA	NA	TGTGCCAGCAGTTTAAAGGAGTACAATGAGCAGTTCTTC	CASSLKEYNEQFF
TRBV2	TRBJ2-5	NA	NA	TGTGCCAGCAGAAGCGACAGCGGCCCCCGGGAGACCCAGTACTTC	CASRSDSGPRETQYF
TRBV20-1	TRBJ2-3	NA	NA	TGCAGTGCTACCCGGGAGAACGGCGCAGATACGCAGTATTTT	CSATRENGADTQYF
TRBV11-2	TRBJ2-5	NA	NA	TGTGCCAGCAGCTTGCGAGGGTCCCAAGAGACCCAGTACTTC	CASSLRGSQETQYF
TRBV6-1	TRBJ1-2	NA	NA	TGTGCCAGCGCGTTCAGGGCTAACTATGGCTACACCTTC	CASAFRANYGYTF
TRBV20-1	TRBJ1-6	NA	NA	TGCAGTGCTAGCGGAGGGCTTGATAATTCACCCCTCCACTTT	CSASGGLDNSPLHF
TRBV12-3/TRBV12-4	TRBJ2-7	TRBD1	NA	TGTGCCAGCAGCCTACCCGGACAGGGGGCGACCGAGCAGTACTTC	CASSLPGQGATEQYF
TRBV7-2	TRBJ2-2	NA	NA	TGTGCCAGCAGCTTAATTAGCCCCGGGGAGCTGTTTTTT	CASSLISPGELFF
TRBV20-1	TRBJ2-3	NA	NA	TGCAGTGCTATTTCAGATACGCAGTATTTT	CSAISDTQYF
TRBV10-3	TRBJ2-1	TRBD2	NA	TGTGCCATCAGTGAGAAATTAGCGGGGGGGCCCATTGAGCAGTTCTTC	CAISEKLAGGPIEQFF
TRBV7-2	TRBJ1-5	TRBD1	NA	TGTGCCAGCAGCTACAGGGGGCACAATCAGCCCCAGCATTTT	CASSYRGHNQPQHF
TRBV29-1	TRBJ2-1	NA	NA	TGCAGCGTTGCGTCCAGGGTAGTAAATGAGCAGTTCTTC	CSVASRVVNEQFF
TRBV10-2	TRBJ1-5	NA	NA	TGCGCCAGCAGTGAGTCGGACCGGGCGAGTCAGCCCCAGCATTTT	CASSESDRASQPQHF
TRBV11-2	TRBJ2-7	NA	NA	TGTGCCAGCAGCCCGGGACTCCAAAGCTCCTACGAGCAGTACTTC	CASSPGLQSSYEQYF
TRBV10-2	TRBJ2-3	NA	NA	TGCGCCAGCAGTGGGACGGCGGGCACAGATACGCAGTATTTT	CASSGTAGTDTQYF
TRBV20-1	TRBJ2-4	NA	few	TGCAGTGCCGACGGTCTATTACGAAACATTCAGTACTTC	CSADGLLRNIQYF
TRBV7-2	TRBJ2-5	TRBD1	NA	TGTGCCAGCAGCCCGGACAGGGAAGGGGAGCAGTACTTC	CASSPDREGEQYF
TRBV12-3/TRBV12-4	TRBJ1-2	NA	many	TGTGCCAGCAGCCCAGGAACAGGGTATGGCTACACCTTC	CASSPGTGYGYTF
TRBV20-1	TRBJ1-5	TRBD1	NA	TGCAGTGCAGGCGACAGGGGGGGACCTGTTAATCAGCCCCAGCATTTT	CSAGDRGGPVNQPQHF